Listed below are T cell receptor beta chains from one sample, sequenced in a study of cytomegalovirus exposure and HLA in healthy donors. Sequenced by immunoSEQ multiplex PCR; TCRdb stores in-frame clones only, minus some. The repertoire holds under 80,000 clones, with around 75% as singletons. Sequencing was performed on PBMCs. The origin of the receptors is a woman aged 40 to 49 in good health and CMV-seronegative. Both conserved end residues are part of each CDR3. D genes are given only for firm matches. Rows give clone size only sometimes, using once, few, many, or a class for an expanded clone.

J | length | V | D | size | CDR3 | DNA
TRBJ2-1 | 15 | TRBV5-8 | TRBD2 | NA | CASSWTSGGNNEQFF | TGTGCCAGCAGCTGGACTAGCGGGGGAAACAATGAGCAGTTCTTC
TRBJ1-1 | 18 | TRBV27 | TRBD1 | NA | CASSLGQGAVRVNTEAFF | TGTGCCAGCAGTTTAGGACAGGGTGCGGTCCGGGTGAACACTGAAGCTTTCTTT
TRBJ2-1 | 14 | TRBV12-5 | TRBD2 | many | CASGLRREYNEQFF | TGTGCTAGTGGCCTGCGGCGGGAGTACAATGAGCAGTTCTTC
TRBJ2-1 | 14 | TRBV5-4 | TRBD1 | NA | CASSLGQGYNEQFF | TGTGCCAGCAGCTTGGGACAGGGCTACAATGAGCAGTTCTTC
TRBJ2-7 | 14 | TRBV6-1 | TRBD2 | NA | CASSEAGGKGEQYF | TGTGCCAGCAGTGAAGCGGGAGGGAAGGGCGAGCAGTACTTC
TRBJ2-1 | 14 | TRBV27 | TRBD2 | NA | CASSWSSGVDEQFF | TGTGCCAGCAGTTGGTCTAGCGGGGTCGATGAGCAGTTCTTC
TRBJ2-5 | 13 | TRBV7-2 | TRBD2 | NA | CASSSVGGETQYF | TGTGCCAGCAGCTCCGTGGGGGGGGAGACCCAGTACTTC
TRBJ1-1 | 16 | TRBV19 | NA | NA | CASSIRLGRANTEAFF | TGTGCCAGTAGTATCCGGCTCGGCAGGGCGAACACTGAAGCTTTCTTT
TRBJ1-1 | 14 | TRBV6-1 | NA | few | CASRVWGGNTEAFF | TGTGCCAGCCGAGTTTGGGGGGGGAACACTGAAGCTTTCTTT
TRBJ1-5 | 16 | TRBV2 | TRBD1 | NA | CASSWTGLGSNQPQHF | TGTGCCAGCAGTTGGACAGGGTTGGGAAGCAATCAGCCCCAGCATTTT
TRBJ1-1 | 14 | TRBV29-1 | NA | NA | CSVPPGDMNTEAFF | TGCAGCGTTCCCCCAGGGGACATGAACACTGAAGCTTTCTTT
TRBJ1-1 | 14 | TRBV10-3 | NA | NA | CAIRWREGDTEAFF | TGTGCCATCAGGTGGAGGGAGGGGGACACTGAAGCTTTCTTT
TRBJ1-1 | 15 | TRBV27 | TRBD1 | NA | CASSLNNRGFLEAFF | TGTGCCAGCAGTCTAAATAACAGGGGTTTCTTGGAAGCTTTCTTT
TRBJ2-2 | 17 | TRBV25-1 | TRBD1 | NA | CASSAYPGTGGNGELFF | TGTGCCAGCAGTGCCTACCCCGGGACAGGGGGCAACGGGGAGCTGTTTTTT
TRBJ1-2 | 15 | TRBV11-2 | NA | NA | CASSLVPGANYGYTF | TGTGCCAGCAGCTTAGTTCCAGGGGCTAACTATGGCTACACCTTC
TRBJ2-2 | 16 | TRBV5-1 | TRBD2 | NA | CASRSAGGRGTGELFF | TGCGCCAGCAGGTCGGCGGGAGGTCGGGGCACCGGGGAGCTGTTTTTT
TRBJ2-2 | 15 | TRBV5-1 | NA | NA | CASSLASRVAGELFF | TGCGCCAGCAGCTTGGCCTCCCGGGTAGCTGGGGAGCTGTTTTTT
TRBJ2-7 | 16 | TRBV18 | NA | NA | CASSTRQAALSYEQYF | TGTGCCAGCTCAACCCGACAGGCCGCACTCTCCTACGAGCAGTACTTC
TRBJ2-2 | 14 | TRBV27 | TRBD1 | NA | CASSYLQGAGELFF | TGTGCCAGCAGTTATTTACAGGGGGCCGGGGAGCTGTTTTTT
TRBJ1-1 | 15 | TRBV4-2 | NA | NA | CASSQDLQARGEAFF | TGTGCCAGCAGCCAAGACCTACAAGCTAGGGGTGAAGCTTTCTTT
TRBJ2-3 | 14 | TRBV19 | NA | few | CASSILAGTDTQYF | TGTGCCAGTAGTATTTTAGCCGGCACAGATACGCAGTATTTT
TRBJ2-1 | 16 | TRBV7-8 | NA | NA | CASSFGADSSYNEQFF | TGTGCCAGCAGCTTTGGGGCCGACTCATCTTACAATGAGCAGTTCTTC
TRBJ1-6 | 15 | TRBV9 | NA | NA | CASSVSALLNSPLHF | TGTGCCAGCAGCGTAAGCGCTTTGTTGAATTCACCCCTCCACTTT
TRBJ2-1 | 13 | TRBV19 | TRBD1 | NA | CASRQGAYNEQFF | TGTGCCAGTAGACAGGGGGCGTACAATGAGCAGTTCTTC
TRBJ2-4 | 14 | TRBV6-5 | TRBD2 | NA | CASSATSLAHIQYF | TGTGCCAGCAGTGCGACTAGCTTGGCCCACATTCAGTACTTC
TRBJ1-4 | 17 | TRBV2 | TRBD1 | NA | CASSPGTGRRGYEKLFF | TGTGCCAGCAGTCCCGGGACAGGAAGACGGGGGTATGAAAAACTGTTTTTT
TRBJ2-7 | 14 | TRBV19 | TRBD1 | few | CASSILGQGNEQYF | TGTGCCAGTAGTATATTAGGACAGGGAAACGAGCAGTACTTC
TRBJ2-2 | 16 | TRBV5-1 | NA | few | CASSLNGDGGTGELFF | TGCGCCAGCAGCTTGAACGGGGATGGTGGCACCGGGGAGCTGTTTTTT
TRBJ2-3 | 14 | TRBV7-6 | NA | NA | CASSFTERTDTQYF | TGTGCCAGCAGCTTTACGGAGAGGACAGATACGCAGTATTTT
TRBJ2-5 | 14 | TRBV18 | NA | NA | CASSPRGGEETQYF | TGTGCCAGCTCACCAAGGGGGGGAGAAGAGACCCAGTACTTC
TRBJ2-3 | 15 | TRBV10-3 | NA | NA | CAISERRSSTDTQYF | TGTGCCATCAGTGAGCGCAGATCTAGCACAGATACGCAGTATTTT
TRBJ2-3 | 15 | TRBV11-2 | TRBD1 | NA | CASSIQGVGTDTQYF | TGTGCCAGCAGCATACAGGGGGTTGGGACAGATACGCAGTATTTT
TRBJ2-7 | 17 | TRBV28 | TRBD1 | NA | CASTLGGRAGGAYEQYF | TGTGCCAGCACCCTAGGGGGACGGGCAGGGGGAGCCTACGAGCAGTACTTC
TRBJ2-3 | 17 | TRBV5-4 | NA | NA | CASSLVTPVASTDTQYF | TGTGCCAGCAGCTTGGTAACGCCAGTAGCTAGCACAGATACGCAGTATTTT
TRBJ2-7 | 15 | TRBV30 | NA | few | CAWSVSPQQPYEQYF | TGTGCCTGGAGTGTATCCCCACAGCAACCCTACGAGCAGTACTTC
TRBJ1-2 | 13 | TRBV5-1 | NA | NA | CASSPGQNGGYTF | TGCGCCAGCAGCCCTGGACAGAATGGAGGCTACACCTTC
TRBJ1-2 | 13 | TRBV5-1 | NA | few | CASRRDRSTGYTF | TGCGCCAGCAGACGCGACAGGTCCACTGGCTACACCTTC
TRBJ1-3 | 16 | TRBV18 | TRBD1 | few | CASSLDRGSTGNTIYF | TGTGCCAGCTCACTGGACAGGGGGTCTACTGGAAACACCATATATTTT
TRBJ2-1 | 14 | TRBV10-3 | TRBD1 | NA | CAISESGQWDEQFF | TGTGCCATCAGTGAATCGGGACAGTGGGATGAGCAGTTCTTC
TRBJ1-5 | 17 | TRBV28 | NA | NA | CASSPVNRQVGYQPQHF | TGTGCCAGCAGTCCCGTGAACCGACAGGTGGGATATCAGCCCCAGCATTTT
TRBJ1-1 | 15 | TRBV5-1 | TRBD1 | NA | CASKVGTGLSTEAFF | TGCGCCAGCAAGGTGGGGACAGGTTTGAGCACTGAAGCTTTCTTT
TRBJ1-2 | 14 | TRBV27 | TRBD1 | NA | CASTDWQGARGYTF | TGTGCCAGCACCGACTGGCAGGGGGCGAGAGGCTACACCTTC